These T cell receptor beta chains were read from a single sample in a study of tumor and adjacent non-tumor tissue in lung cancer. Via MiXCR, TCRdb re-called the multiplex PCR reads, giving one row per CDR3 protein. The sample has around 200,000 distinct CDR3 sequences, less than 80% seen once; the top ten hold roughly a quarter. The sequenced material came from lung tumor tissue. The receptor source for this set is a man in his sixties with non-small cell lung cancer. CDR3s include the opening cysteine and the closing phenylalanine or tryptophan. A D gene is named only where the DNA matches it firmly. Not every row has a clone size; where given, it reads once, few, many or a size class.

V	D	size	J	CDR3	DNA
TRBV11-3	.	.	TRBJ2-7	CVSSPPQGTAGSYEQYF	TGCGTCAGCAGCCCACCTCAAGGAACGGCAGGTTCCTACGAGCAGTACTTC
TRBV29-1	.	.	TRBJ2-7	CSVPHDGIYEQYF	TGCAGCGTCCCGCATGACGGTATCTACGAGCAGTACTTC
TRBV11-2	.	.	TRBJ2-7	CASSIDRDKGFLQYF	TGTGCCAGCAGCATAGACCGGGACAAGGGATTTCTGCAGTACTTC
TRBV20-1	.	.	TRBJ2-3	CNASRTSRRSTDTQYF	TGCAATGCTAGTCGGACTTCCCGGCGTAGCACAGATACGCAGTATTTT
TRBV6-1	TRBD2	.	TRBJ2-1	CASREASGGVGREQFF	TGTGCCAGCAGGGAAGCAAGCGGGGGAGTCGGCCGTGAGCAGTTCTTC
TRBV11-3	.	.	TRBJ2-3	CASSHGQTGRCTDTQFF	TGTGCCAGCAGCCACGGACAGACGGGCAGGTGCACAGATACGCAGTTTTTT
TRBV11-3	.	once	TRBJ1-6	CVSSRDTGFNSPLHF	TGTGTGAGCAGCCGTGACACAGGATTTAATTCACCCCTCCACTTT
TRBV5-5	.	.	TRBJ2-1	CASSFRGIYSYNEQFF	TGTGCCAGCAGCTTTCGGGGAATATACTCCTACAATGAGCAGTTCTTC
TRBV6-5	.	few	TRBJ1-4	CASTPDSRSIPTNEKLFF	TGTGCCAGCACTCCGGACTCAAGGTCCATTCCAACTAATGAAAAACTGTTTTTT
TRBV4-2	.	.	TRBJ2-3	CASSQDLRGPITDTRYF	TGTGCCAGCAGCCAAGATCTTCGAGGACCGATAACAGATACGCGGTATTTT
TRBV29-1	.	many	TRBJ2-5	CSVEDEKRETQYF	TGCAGCGTTGAAGATGAGAAGAGGGAGACCCAGTACTTC
TRBV6-6	TRBD2	many	TRBJ2-2	CASSSSGRDTGELFF	TGTGCCAGCAGTTCTAGCGGGAGAGACACCGGGGAGCTGTTTTTT
TRBV12-3/TRBV12-4	.	.	TRBJ2-2	CASSLSSSNTGELSF	TGTGCCAGCAGTTTGAGTTCGTCGAACACCGGGGAGCTGTCTTTT
TRBV12-3/TRBV12-4	.	once	TRBJ1-2	CPSSRAPRDGYTF	TGTCCCAGCAGTCGGGCCCCCCGGGATGGCTACACCTTC
TRBV12-3/TRBV12-4	.	many	TRBJ2-1	CASSLADEQFF	TGTGCCAGCAGCTTAGCTGATGAGCAGTTCTTC
TRBV4-2	.	once	TRBJ2-3	CASNKKGSISTDTQYF	TGTGCCAGCAACAAAAAGGGTTCCATTAGCACGGATACGCAGTATTTT
TRBV12-3/TRBV12-4	.	.	TRBJ2-7	CVSSLGQGMYF	TGTGTCAGTAGTTTAGGGCAGGGAATGTATTTC
TRBV11-2	TRBD2	.	TRBJ2-3	CASNFQPGGYYTDTQYF	TGTGCCAGCAACTTTCAACCGGGAGGCTATTACACAGATACGCAGTATTTT
TRBV6-2/TRBV6-3	.	many	TRBJ2-1	CASSALANHNEQFF	TGTGCCAGCAGTGCATTAGCGAACCATAATGAGCAGTTCTTC
TRBV28	.	.	TRBJ2-7	CASSPPPGDSYEQYF	TGTGCCAGCAGCCCACCCCCAGGGGACTCCTACGAGCAGTACTTC
TRBV11-3	.	.	TRBJ2-3	CASSLVHRHWPADTQYF	TGTGCCAGCAGTTTAGTTCATAGGCACTGGCCGGCGGATACGCAGTATTTT
TRBV7-2	.	.	TRBJ2-3	CANSPITSTDTQYF	TGTGCCAACAGTCCTATAACTAGCACAGATACGCAGTATTTT
TRBV6-6	.	.	TRBJ2-5	CASRAAGQTQIQESQYF	TGTGCCAGCAGAGCAGCCGGGCAAACCCAGATCCAAGAGAGCCAGTACTTC
TRBV6-5	TRBD2	few	TRBJ2-2	CASSYSLAGANTGELFF	TGTGCCAGCAGTTACTCTTTAGCGGGGGCGAACACCGGGGAGCTGTTTTTT